This T cell receptor beta chain originates from a study of T cell responses to AZD1222 COVID-19 vaccine. A remark on this clone: Its specificity is unknown.

Germline lookup yields CDR1 MNHEY and CDR2 SVGEGT. V lost 6 bases, J lost 0 bases, and 11 bases lay in between. This CDR3 contains 14 residues. Only in-frame clones appear in the TCRdb table, and some are missing; sequencing was by immunoSEQ multiplex PCR. The data hold 180,000 or so clones, with 85% to 90% observed a single time. Study observations and caveats: The donors showed a predominance of white British ancestry and of females, with possible underestimation of clonal diversity.

The sample consisted of peripheral blood, taken 28 days after the second dose of the MenACWY control vaccine. V is TRBV6-2 or TRBV6-3 and J is TRBJ1-1; a possible D gene is TRBD1 (5 bases). The sequence came from an adult who received the MenACWY meningococcal vaccine as a control. CDR3 coding DNA: TGTGCCAGCAGCCCGGGGACGGTGAACACTGAAGCTTTCTTT. This codes for CASSPGTVNTEAFF.